This is a list of T cell receptor beta chains from one sample in a study of blood T cell repertoires in COVID-19. Using immunoSEQ multiplex PCR, the repertoire was profiled, and TCRdb retains in-frame clones only, with some absent. The repertoire includes 100,000 or so clones, roughly 80% of them detected once, and 8% to 10% sits in the top ten. The sample taken for sequencing was peripheral blood. The receptors originated from a woman in her sixties or seventies with acute or convalescent COVID-19. CDR3s include the opening cysteine and the closing phenylalanine or tryptophan. D genes are given only for firm matches. Clone size is given for some rows only: seen once, a few or many times, or a class if the clone is expanded.

CDR3 DNA | CDR3 protein | J gene | clone size | V gene | D gene
TGTGCCTGGAGCGCCCGGACAGTTTATCAGCCCCAGCATTTT | CAWSARTVYQPQHF | TRBJ1-5 | once | TRBV30 | NA
TGTGCCAGCAGCCAAGACAGGCATGAGCAGTTCTTC | CASSQDRHEQFF | TRBJ2-1 | NA | TRBV12-3/TRBV12-4 | NA
TGTGCCAGCATTCTTTCGGGGGAGGTTCTGCAGGAGCAGTACTTC | CASILSGEVLQEQYF | TRBJ2-7 | NA | TRBV28 | NA
TGTGCCAGCAGCTTGATCGGGAACACTGAAGCTTTCTTT | CASSLIGNTEAFF | TRBJ1-1 | NA | TRBV5-6 | NA
TGTGCCACCAGCAGAGATAGGGGACTAGCGGGGGGGCCTCCGTTCTTC | CATSRDRGLAGGPPFF | TRBJ2-1 | NA | TRBV15 | TRBD2
TGTGCCAGCAGTGACACAGGGAAGGGACAGCCCCAGCATTTT | CASSDTGKGQPQHF | TRBJ1-5 | NA | TRBV2 | NA
TGTGCCAGCAGTGAATCTGGGACAGGTGAAGGATACGAGCAGTACTTC | CASSESGTGEGYEQYF | TRBJ2-7 | NA | TRBV25-1 | TRBD1
TGTGCCAGCAGCCCGACCGGGAGAGAGTTAGACAACGAGCAGTACTTC | CASSPTGRELDNEQYF | TRBJ2-7 | NA | TRBV9 | NA
TGTGCCAGCAGTTTTATATATTCCGGGACTAGCGGGGGAGCCTACGAGCAGTACTTC | CASSFIYSGTSGGAYEQYF | TRBJ2-7 | NA | TRBV6-2/TRBV6-3 | TRBD2
TGTGCCAGCAGTGAACAGGCTACTAATCAGCCCCAGCATTTT | CASSEQATNQPQHF | TRBJ1-5 | NA | TRBV6-4 | NA
TGTGCCAGCAGGTCGACAGGGTTCGGCTCCTATGGCTACACCTTC | CASRSTGFGSYGYTF | TRBJ1-2 | NA | TRBV28 | TRBD1
TGTGCCAGCAGTACACTAGCGGGAGGACATTTT | CASSTLAGGHF | TRBJ2-3 | NA | TRBV2 | TRBD2
TGTGCCAGCAGCTTGGGGGACAGGGCTACCTATGGCTACACCTTC | CASSLGDRATYGYTF | TRBJ1-2 | NA | TRBV5-6 | TRBD1
TGTGCCAGCAGGGAGCTGGGGCTGAGAAATGAAAAACTGTTTTTT | CASRELGLRNEKLFF | TRBJ1-4 | NA | TRBV2 | NA
TGCGCCAGCAGCCAAGAATGGTCGGCTGGAAACACCATATATTTT | CASSQEWSAGNTIYF | TRBJ1-3 | NA | TRBV4-3 | NA
TGTGCCAGCTCACCCCACGACACGAGCTCTGGAAACACCATATATTTT | CASSPHDTSSGNTIYF | TRBJ1-3 | NA | TRBV18 | NA
TGTGCCAGCAGTCAAGGACAGACCCTCTACGAGCAGTACTTC | CASSQGQTLYEQYF | TRBJ2-7 | NA | TRBV28 | NA